These 22 T cell receptor beta chains came from one sample sequenced in a study of cytomegalovirus exposure and HLA in healthy donors. PCR employed 60 Vbeta and 13 Jbeta primers. Sequenced by immunoSEQ multiplex PCR; TCRdb stores in-frame clones only, minus some. In the table there are about 170,000 clones, around 80% of which are singletons. Sequenced: PBMCs. All receptors come from a woman under 30 in good health and CMV-seronegative.

CDR3 residues: CASSPPSWQYTDTQYF. The CDR3 coding sequence is TGTGCCAGCAGCCCCCCCTCGTGGCAGTACACAGATACGCAGTATTTT. This chain uses TRBV28 with TRBJ2-3; D call uncertain. In germline, CDR1 is MDHEN, CDR2 SYDVKM. Trimming stripped 6 bases from V and 2 bases from J, with 18 bases between. CDR3 length equals 16 residues.

This sequence joins TRBV25-1 and TRBJ2-7, with TRBD2 as a possible D gene (6 bases). The germline V and J ends were trimmed by 4 bases and 4 bases, with 17 bases remaining between them. The length of the CDR3 is 15 residues. Germline loops: CDR1 MGHDK, CDR2 SYGVNS. The CDR3 region is CASSGRDGPSYEQYF. CDR3 DNA: TGTGCCAGCAGTGGGAGGGACGGGCCCTCTTACGAGCAGTACTTC.

This sequence joins TRBV5-1 and TRBJ2-1; perhaps TRBD1 as D (5 bases). Trimming removed 4 bases from V and 6 bases from J, with 23 bases in between. CDR3 length equals 17 residues. In germline, CDR1 is SGHRS, CDR2 YFSETQ. The CDR3 protein is CASSPALTGYRGNEQFF. CDR3 nucleotides: TGCGCCAGCAGCCCCGCCTTGACGGGCTATAGGGGCAATGAGCAGTTCTTC. Full variable domain (rest looked up from reference TRBV5-1 and TRBJ2-1): KAGVTQTPRYLIKTRGQQVTLSCSPISGHRSVSWYQQTPGQGLQFLFEYFSETQRNKGNFPGRFSGRQFSNSRSEMNVSTLELGDSALYLCASSPALTGYRGNEQFFGPGTRLTVL.

The V gene is TRBV19, the J gene TRBJ1-2; D is possibly TRBD1 (5 bases). Trimming removed 2 bases from V and 0 bases from J, with 13 bases in between. The germline V gene encodes CDR1 LNHDA and CDR2 SQIVND (reference sequence). The CDR3 contains 16 residues. CDR3 amino acids: CASSISWQGSNYGYTF. The CDR3 region has the DNA TGTGCCAGTAGTATATCGTGGCAGGGCTCTAACTATGGCTACACCTTC.

This chain links TRBV28 with TRBJ2-5; 9 bases agree with TRBD2. J lost 4 bases, V lost 6 bases, and 3 bases had no gene match. The CDR3 is 13 residues long. Germline loops: CDR1 MDHEN, CDR2 SYDVKM. The CDR3 region is CASRTSGLETQYF. The CDR3 DNA reads TGTGCCAGCAGGACTAGCGGATTAGAGACCCAGTACTTC.

The rearrangement joins TRBV19 to TRBJ2-1; the match to TRBD2 covers 15 bases. Germline V gene lookup returns CDR1 LNHDA and CDR2 SQIVND (reference sequence). This CDR3 region has 15 residues. Trimming cost V 7 bases and J 10 bases; bases outside gene matches: 8. CDR3 DNA sequence: TGTGCCAGTAACCGATGGACTAGCGGGAGGGACGAGCAGTTCTTC. This gives the protein CASNRWTSGRDEQFF.

The V and J genes are TRBV28 and TRBJ2-1; a possible D gene is TRBD2 (5 bases). CDR3 length: 16 residues. CDR1 and CDR2 (germline): MDHEN, SYDVKM. V dropped 3 bases and J dropped 0 bases, with 12 bases sitting between them. This chain's CDR3 is CASSLEAKGSYNEQFF. The DNA of the CDR3 is TGTGCCAGCAGTTTGGAGGCAAAGGGCTCCTACAATGAGCAGTTCTTC.

CDR3 in DNA: TGTGCCAGCAGCCAAGGCATCGGGACTCTTAAACACGAGCAGTACTTC. Amino acid sequence: CASSQGIGTLKHEQYF. The V and J genes are TRBV4-2 and TRBJ2-7, with a weak D call TRBD2 (6 bases). The germline gives CDR1 LGHNA, CDR2 YNFKEQ. V shed 1 base and J shed 5 bases, with 18 bases lying between them. This CDR3 is built from 16 residues.

This clone was detected only a few times. The chain joins TRBV4-1 to TRBJ2-4, with TRBD1 matching over 9 bases. CDR3 size: 20 residues. The V and J ends lost 3 bases and 0 bases, in that order; junction bases with no gene match: 15. CDR1 is MGHRA and CDR2 is YSYEKL in the germline V gene. CDR3 residues: CASSQYPTGGADLAKNIQYF. CDR3 in DNA: TGCGCCAGCAGCCAGTACCCGACAGGGGGGGCGGACCTAGCCAAAAACATTCAGTACTTC.

The chain combines TRBV11-3 with TRBJ2-7, with D unclear. CDR1 and CDR2 (germline): SGHNT, YENEEA. The CDR3 spans 15 residues. Deletions cut 0 bases from V and 0 bases from J, with 9 bases between. The CDR3 is CASSLDPRISYEQYF. CDR3 coding DNA: TGTGCCAGCAGCTTAGATCCGAGGATCTCCTACGAGCAGTACTTC.

This chain links TRBV11-1 with TRBJ2-1; TRBD2 is a possible D gene (6 bases). CDR3 length equals 13 residues. Germline V gene sequence: CDR1 SGHAT, CDR2 FQDESV (reference sequence). The ends were cut back, 5 bases at V and 6 bases at J, with 11 bases in the middle. CDR3 sequence (DNA): TGTGCCAGCAGCCCAGCACTAGCCAATGAGCAGTTCTTC. It codes for CASSPALANEQFF.

This chain connects TRBV18 to TRBJ2-3; D gene ambiguous. This CDR3 region has 13 residues. V lost 6 bases and J lost 6, with 13 bases in between. Germline-derived CDR1 and CDR2 are KGHSH and LQKENI. As DNA, the CDR3 is TGTGCCAGCTCCGTACGGTTCGGGGATACGCAGTATTTT. It specifies CASSVRFGDTQYF.

V usage is TRBV5-5 and J usage is TRBJ2-7; D unclear. The CDR3 runs 15 residues. Trimming stripped 1 base from V and 0 bases from J, with 11 bases between. Germline V gene data show CDR1 as SGHKS and CDR2 as YYEKEE (reference sequence). CDR3 DNA: TGTGCCAGCAGCTTGACTGAGGCGGCCTCCTACGAGCAGTACTTC. Its translation is CASSLTEAASYEQYF. Full variable domain (missing parts from reference TRBV5-5 and TRBJ2-7): DAGVTQSPTHLIKTRGQQVTLRCSPISGHKSVSWYQQVLGQGPQFIFQYYEKEERGRGNFPDRFSARQFPNYSSELNVNALLLGDSALYLCASSLTEAASYEQYFGPGTRLTVT.

The chain employs TRBV2 and TRBJ2-7, with a possible D match to TRBD2 (6 bases). The CDR3 is 16 residues long. In germline, CDR1 is SNHLY, CDR2 FYNNEI. V shed 4 bases and J shed 1 base, with 17 bases lying between them. CDR3 in amino acids: CASSVGKGGDSYEQYF. CDR3 nucleotide sequence: TGTGCCAGCAGTGTGGGAAAAGGCGGGGATTCCTACGAGCAGTACTTC.

On this clone: The junction differs from germline at one of its ends, possibly a read error. Additional DNA sequences in this sample encode the identical CDR3. This chain uses TRBV19 with TRBJ1-4; 8 bases are a match to TRBD1. From germline, CDR1 is LNHDA and CDR2 SQIVND (reference sequence). This CDR3 contains 14 residues. CDR3 loop: CASSLGQGFEKLFF. For the CDR3, the DNA is TGTGCCAGTAGTCTAGGACAGGGATTTGAAAAGCTGTTTTTT. Using reference TRBV19 and TRBJ1-4 for the parts outside the CDR3, the full variable domain is DGGITQSPKYLFRKEGQNVTLSCEQNLNHDAMYWYRQDPGQGLRLIYYSQIVNDFQKGDIAEGYSVSREKKESFPLTVTSAQKNPTAFYLCASSLGQGFEKLFFGSGTQLSVL.

This clone showed up just a few times. The chain carries TRBV5-6 and TRBJ1-5; possibly TRBD1 for D (5 bases). This CDR3 is built from 15 residues. The germline gives CDR1 SGHDT, CDR2 YYEEEE. Trimming left V 1 base short and J 0 bases short, with 8 bases between. In nucleotides, the CDR3 is TGTGCCAGCAGCTTGCTAGGGGTTAGCAATCAGCCCCAGCATTTT. This sequence encodes CASSLLGVSNQPQHF.

The chain couples TRBV10-2 to TRBJ1-2; D is undetermined. The CDR3 extends over 15 amino acids. V lost 0 bases to trimming and J lost 7 bases, with 15 bases between them. Looked up from germline, CDR1 is WSHSY and CDR2 is SAAADI. DNA of the CDR3: TGCGCCAGCAGTGAGTCCCTCGGGAGCGGCCGTGGCTACACCTTC. It is translated as CASSESLGSGRGYTF.

V is TRBV19 and J is TRBJ1-4, with D hard to call. V was pared by 9 bases and J by 7 bases, with 15 bases between. Per germline, CDR1 LNHDA and CDR2 SQIVND (reference sequence). This CDR3 has 13 amino acids. The CDR3 DNA reads as TGTGCCAGCCGGACTTTAGGGAGTGAAAAACTGTTTTTT. Residues: CASRTLGSEKLFF. Looking up the rest from reference TRBV19 and TRBJ1-4 gives the full variable domain: DGGITQSPKYLFRKEGQNVTLSCEQNLNHDAMYWYRQDPGQGLRLIYYSQIVNDFQKGDIAEGYSVSREKKESFPLTVTSAQKNPTAFYLCASRTLGSEKLFFGSGTQLSVL.

The genes are TRBV11-3 and TRBJ2-5; D is perhaps TRBD2 (5 bases). The CDR3 runs 13 residues. V was cut by 5 bases and J by 3 bases, with 10 bases left in between. The V gene's germline CDR1 is SGHNT and CDR2 YENEEA. The CDR3 protein is CASSGRGKETQYF. The DNA of the CDR3 is TGTGCCAGCAGCGGACGAGGGAAAGAGACCCAGTACTTC.

The chain links TRBV19 to TRBJ2-1; TRBD2 aligns across 7 bases. The germline V gene encodes CDR1 LNHDA and CDR2 SQIVND (reference sequence). CDR3 length: 15 residues. With V trimmed by 10 bases and J by 6 bases, 15 bases remained unmatched. CDR3 region: CATTDGGRGINEQFF. The CDR3, as DNA: TGTGCCACTACCGACGGCGGGAGAGGGATCAATGAGCAGTTCTTC. The full variable domain, with the rest looked up from reference TRBV19 and TRBJ2-1, is DGGITQSPKYLFRKEGQNVTLSCEQNLNHDAMYWYRQDPGQGLRLIYYSQIVNDFQKGDIAEGYSVSREKKESFPLTVTSAQKNPTAFYLCATTDGGRGINEQFFGPGTRLTVL.

The CDR3 nucleotides are TGTGCCAGCAGGGCCCAAGCAGGGTCGATGAACACTGAAGCTTTCTTT. Protein product: CASRAQAGSMNTEAFF. The chain employs TRBV28 and TRBJ1-1, with TRBD1 as a possible D gene (5 bases). CDR3 length: 16 amino acids. V dropped 6 bases and J dropped 0 bases, with 17 bases sitting between them. Per germline, CDR1 MDHEN and CDR2 SYDVKM.

The chain recombines TRBV30 with TRBJ2-5; D possibly corresponds to TRBD1 (6 bases). The CDR3 is 13 residues long. Germline-derived CDR1 and CDR2 are GTSNPN and SVGIG (reference sequence). Trimming removed 1 base from V and 5 bases from J, with 11 bases in between. Here the CDR3 DNA reads TGTGCCTGGAGTGCTGGGGGCTGGGAGACCCAGTACTTC. Protein sequence: CAWSAGGWETQYF. Combining the CDR3 with reference TRBV30 and TRBJ2-5 gives the whole variable domain SQTIHQWPATLVQPVGSPLSLECTVEGTSNPNLYWYRQAAGRGLQLLFYSVGIGQISSEVPQNLSASRPQDRQFILSSKKLLLSDSGFYLCAWSAGGWETQYFGPGTRLLVL.